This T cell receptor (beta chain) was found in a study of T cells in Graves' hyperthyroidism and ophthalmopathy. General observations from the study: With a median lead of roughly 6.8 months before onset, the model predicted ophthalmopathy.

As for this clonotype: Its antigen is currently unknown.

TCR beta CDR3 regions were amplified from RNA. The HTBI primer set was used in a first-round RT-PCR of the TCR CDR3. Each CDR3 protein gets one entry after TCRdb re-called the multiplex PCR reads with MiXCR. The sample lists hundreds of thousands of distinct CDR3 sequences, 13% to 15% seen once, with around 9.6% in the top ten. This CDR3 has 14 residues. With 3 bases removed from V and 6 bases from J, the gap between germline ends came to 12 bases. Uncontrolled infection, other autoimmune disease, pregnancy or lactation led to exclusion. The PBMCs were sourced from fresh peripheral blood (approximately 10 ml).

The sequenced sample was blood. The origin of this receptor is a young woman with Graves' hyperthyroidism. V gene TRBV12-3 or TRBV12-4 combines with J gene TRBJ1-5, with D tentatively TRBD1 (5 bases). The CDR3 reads CASSLRGDPQPQHF. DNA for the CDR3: TGTGCCAGCAGTTTGCGGGGGGACCCTCAGCCCCAGCATTTT.